Listed below are T cell receptor beta chains from one sample, sequenced in a study of blood T cell repertoires in COVID-19. The repertoire was sequenced with immunoSEQ multiplex PCR; TCRdb's copy has only in-frame clones and lacks some. The sample contains around 270,000 clones, around 80% of which appear only once. The sample was peripheral blood. These receptors were obtained from a man in his fifties or sixties with acute or convalescent COVID-19. The CDR3 runs from the conserved cysteine through the conserved F or W. A D gene is named only where the DNA matches it firmly. The size of a clone is reported for some rows only, either as once, few or many, or as a class for expanded clones.

. TRBJ1-4 TRBD1 TRBV19 CASSSRTGGAEKLFF TGTGCCAGTAGTAGTCGGACAGGGGGTGCTGAAAAACTGTTTTTT
. TRBJ1-1 TRBD1 TRBV27 CASSHSGGSYSWGDRRNARGAFF TGTGCCAGCAGTCACTCAGGGGGCTCTTATTCTTGGGGTGATAGACGAAATGCGAGGGGAGCTTTCTTT
few TRBJ1-6 TRBD1 TRBV28 CASRRTGRNSPLHF TGTGCCAGCAGACGGACAGGGAGGAATTCACCCCTCCACTTT
. TRBJ1-2 TRBD1 TRBV18 CASSLGQGGYGYTF TGTGCCAGCTCACTCGGACAGGGTGGCTATGGCTACACCTTC
once TRBJ2-1 . TRBV10-3 CAAWTGVNEQFF TGTGCCGCTTGGACGGGAGTCAATGAGCAGTTCTTC
. TRBJ2-1 . TRBV28 CASSLSADLYNEQFF TGTGCCAGCAGTCTATCAGCGGACCTCTACAATGAGCAGTTCTTC
. TRBJ2-1 . TRBV29-1 CSVEDRELVRNEQFF TGCAGCGTTGAAGATCGAGAACTAGTTAGGAATGAGCAGTTCTTC
. TRBJ2-5 TRBD1 TRBV12-5 CASAKDRVGETQYF TGTGCTAGTGCCAAGGACAGGGTAGGAGAGACCCAGTACTTC
once TRBJ2-5 . TRBV4-3 CASSLKVAEETQYF TGCGCCAGCAGCCTAAAGGTAGCCGAAGAGACCCAGTACTTC
. TRBJ2-3 . TRBV9 CASSLRDRPATDTQYF TGTGCCAGCAGCCTCCGCGACAGACCCGCCACAGATACGCAGTATTTT
. TRBJ1-3 TRBD1 TRBV5-6 CASSPPTGTAGNTIYF TGTGCCAGCAGCCCACCAACCGGGACAGCCGGAAACACCATATATTTT
. TRBJ2-1 TRBD1 TRBV7-9 CASSRDRAGNEQFF TGTGCCAGCAGCCGGGACAGGGCAGGCAATGAGCAGTTCTTC
. TRBJ2-1 TRBD2 TRBV3-1/TRBV3-2 CASSPGTSGGNEQFF TGTGCCAGCAGCCCCGGGACTAGCGGGGGCAATGAGCAGTTCTTC
. TRBJ1-1 . TRBV4-1 CASSQEEGGAFF TGCGCCAGCAGCCAAGAGGAGGGTGGAGCTTTCTTT
. TRBJ1-4 TRBD1 TRBV7-9 CASSSAGGSGKLFF TGTGCCAGCAGCTCCGCAGGGGGAAGTGGAAAACTGTTTTTT
. TRBJ1-1 . TRBV18 CASSPSRSRGAGTEAFF TGTGCCAGCTCACCGAGCCGGTCCCGGGGGGCCGGCACTGAAGCTTTCTTT
. TRBJ2-5 TRBD1 TRBV5-1 CASSLSGGQGVETQYF TGCGCCAGCAGCTTGTCAGGGGGACAGGGGGTCGAGACCCAGTACTTC